This TCR beta chain was profiled in a study of blood T cell repertoires in COVID-19. V lost 8 bases to trimming and J lost 4 bases, with 17 bases between them. This CDR3 contains 14 residues. Per germline, CDR1 MDHEN and CDR2 SYDVKM. This clone was seen only once. In the source study's methods: Nucleated cell number was recorded as an estimate derived from reference gene primer amplification. The data were produced by immunoSEQ multiplex PCR, yet TCRdb's version contains in-frame clones alone and is incomplete. V and J calls and clone size are copied from that table; D and trimming were computed from the DNA. In the table there are hundreds of thousands of clones, 80% to 90% of which are singletons.

The chain has TRBV28 and TRBJ1-2; maybe TRBD1 (5 bases). Input material: peripheral blood. This TCR was recovered from a woman aged 45-65 years who had recovered from COVID-19. The DNA for the CDR3 is TGTGCCAGCCATCCGGGGGGGACCGCCTATGGCTACACCTTC. This codes for CASHPGGTAYGYTF.